The clone carrying this T cell receptor (beta chain) turned up a few times. This sample is drawn from a study of blood T cell repertoires in COVID-19. The CDR3 covers 15 residues. V lost 5 bases and J lost 3, with 17 bases in between. Germline CDR1 is MDHEN and CDR2 is SYDVKM. Libraries were prepared by immunoSEQ multiplex PCR; TCRdb keeps only in-frame clonotypes and omits some of them. The sample includes approximately 240,000 clones, roughly 81% of them seen just once. This sequence was found in a man in his fifties who had recovered from COVID-19. Sequencing used peripheral blood. The chain uses TRBV28 and TRBJ2-7; a possible D gene is TRBD1 (5 bases). CDR3 DNA: TGTGCCAGCAGTCCGTCGGACATACGAAGCTACGAGCAGTACTTC. Its protein is CASSPSDIRSYEQYF.